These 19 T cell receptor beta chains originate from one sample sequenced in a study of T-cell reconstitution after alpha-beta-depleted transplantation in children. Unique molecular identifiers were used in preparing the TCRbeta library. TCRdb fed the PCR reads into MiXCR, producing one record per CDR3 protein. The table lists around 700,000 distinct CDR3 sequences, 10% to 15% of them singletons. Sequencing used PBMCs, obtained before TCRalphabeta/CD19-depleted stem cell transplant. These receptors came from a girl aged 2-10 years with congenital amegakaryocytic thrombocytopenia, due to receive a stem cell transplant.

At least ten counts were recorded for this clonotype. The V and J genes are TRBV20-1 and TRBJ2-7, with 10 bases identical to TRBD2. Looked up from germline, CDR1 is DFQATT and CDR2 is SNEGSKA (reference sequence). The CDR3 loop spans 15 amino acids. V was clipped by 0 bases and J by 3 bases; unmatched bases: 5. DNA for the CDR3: TGCAGTGCTAGAGATAGTCTAGCGGGAGACTACGAGCAGTACTTC. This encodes CSARDSLAGDYEQYF.

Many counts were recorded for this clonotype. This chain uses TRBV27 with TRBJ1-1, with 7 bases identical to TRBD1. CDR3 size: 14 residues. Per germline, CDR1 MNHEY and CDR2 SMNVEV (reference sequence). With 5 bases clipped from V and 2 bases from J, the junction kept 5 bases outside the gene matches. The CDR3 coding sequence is TGTGCCAGCAGTCGCAGGGGGGCCAACACTGAAGCTTTCTTT. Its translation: CASSRRGANTEAFF.

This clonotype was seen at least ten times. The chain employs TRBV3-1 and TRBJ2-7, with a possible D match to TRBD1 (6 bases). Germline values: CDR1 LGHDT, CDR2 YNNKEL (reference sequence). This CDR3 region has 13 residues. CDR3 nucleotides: TGTGCGAGCGGATCAATGGGGGCTAGTCAGCAGTACTTC. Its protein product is CASGSMGASQQYF.

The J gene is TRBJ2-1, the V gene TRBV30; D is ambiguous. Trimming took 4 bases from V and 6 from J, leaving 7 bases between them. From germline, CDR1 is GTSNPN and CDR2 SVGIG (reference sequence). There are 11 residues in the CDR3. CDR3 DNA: TGTGCCTGGACAGTTATCAATGAGCAGTTCTTC. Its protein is CAWTVINEQFF.

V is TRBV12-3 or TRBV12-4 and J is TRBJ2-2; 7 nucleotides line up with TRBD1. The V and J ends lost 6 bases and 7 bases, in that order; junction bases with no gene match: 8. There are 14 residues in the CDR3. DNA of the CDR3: TGTGCCAGCAGACACCCAGGGGGTATCGGGGAGCTGTTTTTT. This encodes CASRHPGGIGELFF.

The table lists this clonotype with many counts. DNA for the CDR3: TGTGCCAGCAGCTTAGGTCCCATGGACATTCAGTACTTC. It specifies CASSLGPMDIQYF. The chain carries TRBV5-6 and TRBJ2-4, with D unclear. The CDR3 totals 13 residues. The V gene lost 2 bases and the J gene lost 8 bases, with 11 bases spanning the gap. Germline lookup yields CDR1 SGHDT and CDR2 YYEEEE.

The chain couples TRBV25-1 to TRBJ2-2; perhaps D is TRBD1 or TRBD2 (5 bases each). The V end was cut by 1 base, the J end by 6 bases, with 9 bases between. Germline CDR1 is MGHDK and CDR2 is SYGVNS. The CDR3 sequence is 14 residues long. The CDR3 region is CASSESGTAGELFF. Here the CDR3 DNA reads TGTGCCAGCAGTGAATCCGGGACCGCCGGGGAGCTGTTTTTT.

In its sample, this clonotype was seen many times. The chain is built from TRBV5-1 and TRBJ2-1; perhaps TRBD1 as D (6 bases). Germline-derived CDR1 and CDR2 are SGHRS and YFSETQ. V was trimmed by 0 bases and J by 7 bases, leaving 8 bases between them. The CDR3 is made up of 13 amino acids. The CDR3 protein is CASSLETGNEQFF. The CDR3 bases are TGCGCCAGCAGCTTGGAAACAGGGAATGAGCAGTTCTTC.

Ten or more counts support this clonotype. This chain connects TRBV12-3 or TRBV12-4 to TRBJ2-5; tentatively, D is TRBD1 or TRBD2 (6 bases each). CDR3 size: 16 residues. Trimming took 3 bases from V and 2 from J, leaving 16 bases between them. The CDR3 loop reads CASSFLGGGIQETQYF. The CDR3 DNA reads TGTGCCAGCAGTTTCCTTGGGGGCGGGATTCAAGAGACCCAGTACTTC.

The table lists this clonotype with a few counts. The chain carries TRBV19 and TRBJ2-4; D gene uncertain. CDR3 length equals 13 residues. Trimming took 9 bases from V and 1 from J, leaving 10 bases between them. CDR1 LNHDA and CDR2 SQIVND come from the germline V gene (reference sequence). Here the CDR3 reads CASQKEAKNIQYF. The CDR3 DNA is TGTGCCAGCCAGAAGGAGGCCAAAAACATTCAGTACTTC.

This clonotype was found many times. CDR3 in amino acids: CASSLTSGSETQYF. The CDR3 DNA is TGCGCCAGCAGCTTGACTAGCGGGAGTGAGACCCAGTACTTC. V is TRBV5-1 and J is TRBJ2-5; 11 bases fit TRBD2. Germline assignment: CDR1 SGHRS and CDR2 YFSETQ. The V gene end was trimmed by 1 base and the J gene end by 5 bases; junction bases not matched to a gene: 1. The CDR3 is 14 amino acids.

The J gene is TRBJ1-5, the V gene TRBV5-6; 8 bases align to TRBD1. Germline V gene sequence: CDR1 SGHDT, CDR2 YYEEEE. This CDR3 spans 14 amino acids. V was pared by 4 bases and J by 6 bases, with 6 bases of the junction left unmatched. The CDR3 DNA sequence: TGTGCCAGCAGCCCCGGACAGGGACGTCAGCCCCAGCATTTT. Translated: CASSPGQGRQPQHF.

For the CDR3, the DNA is TGTGCCAGCCGCCCTAGCGGGAGCTACAATGAGCAGTTCTTC. Protein sequence: CASRPSGSYNEQFF. The V call is TRBV7-2, the J call TRBJ2-1; 10 bases are a match to TRBD2. The CDR3 sequence is 14 residues long. J gave up 3 bases and V 8 bases, and 4 bases lay outside the gene matches. Germline values: CDR1 SGHTA, CDR2 FQGNSA.

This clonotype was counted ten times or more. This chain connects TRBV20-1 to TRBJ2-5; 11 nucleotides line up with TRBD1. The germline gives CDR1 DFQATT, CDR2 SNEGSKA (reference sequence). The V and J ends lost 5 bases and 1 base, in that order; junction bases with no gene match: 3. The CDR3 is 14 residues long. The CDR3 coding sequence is TGCAGTGCTTGGGACAGGGGGTCCCAAGAGACCCAGTACTTC. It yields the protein CSAWDRGSQETQYF.

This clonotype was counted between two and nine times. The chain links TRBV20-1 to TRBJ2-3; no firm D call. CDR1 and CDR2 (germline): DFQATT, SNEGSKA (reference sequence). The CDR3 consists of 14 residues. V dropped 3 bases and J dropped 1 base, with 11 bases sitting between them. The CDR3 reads CSASIASGTDTQYF. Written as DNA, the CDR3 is TGCAGTGCTAGTATAGCCTCTGGCACAGATACGCAGTATTTT.

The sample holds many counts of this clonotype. The CDR3 DNA reads as TGTGCCAGCAGTTCGGGGACTAGCGGGAGTTCTTTTTACTTC. Encoded protein: CASSSGTSGSSFYF. The rearrangement joins TRBV12-3 or TRBV12-4 to TRBJ2-4; TRBD2 aligns across 14 bases. The CDR3 extends over 14 amino acids. V trimming: 4 bases; J trimming: 16 bases; junction bases outside the gene matches: 9.

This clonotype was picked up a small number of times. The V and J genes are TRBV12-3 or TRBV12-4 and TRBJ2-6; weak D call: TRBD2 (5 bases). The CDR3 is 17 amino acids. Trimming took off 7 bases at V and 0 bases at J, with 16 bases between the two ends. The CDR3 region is CASTIGPEGSGANVLTF. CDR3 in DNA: TGTGCCAGCACTATCGGCCCTGAGGGCTCTGGGGCCAACGTCCTGACTTTC.

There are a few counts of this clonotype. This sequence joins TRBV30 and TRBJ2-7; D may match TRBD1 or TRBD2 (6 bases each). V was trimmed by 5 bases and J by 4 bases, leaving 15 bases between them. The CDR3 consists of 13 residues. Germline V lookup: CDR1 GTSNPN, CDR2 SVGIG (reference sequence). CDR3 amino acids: CAWVGQGRYEQYF. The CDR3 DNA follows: TGTGCCTGGGTTGGGCAGGGGAGGTACGAGCAGTACTTC.

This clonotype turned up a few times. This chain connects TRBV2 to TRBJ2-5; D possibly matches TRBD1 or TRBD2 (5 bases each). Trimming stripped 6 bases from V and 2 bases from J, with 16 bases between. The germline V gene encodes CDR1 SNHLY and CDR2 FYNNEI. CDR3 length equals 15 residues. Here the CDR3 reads CASSPEGPQQETQYF. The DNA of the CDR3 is TGTGCCAGCAGCCCTGAGGGGCCACAGCAAGAGACCCAGTACTTC.